The 16 T cell receptor beta chains listed next were all sequenced from one sample in a study of blood T cell repertoires in COVID-19. The method was immunoSEQ multiplex PCR; TCRdb's version includes in-frame clones alone and lacks a portion of them. Of under 250,000 clones listed, roughly 90% are singletons. The sample taken for sequencing was peripheral blood. These receptors came from a man between 60 and 70 years old with COVID-19, enrolled during active disease.

The chain is built from TRBV5-6 and TRBJ2-3; 9 bases agree with TRBD1. CDR3 length: 16 amino acids. With 2 bases clipped from V and 0 bases from J, the junction kept 4 bases outside the gene matches. Germline values: CDR1 SGHDT, CDR2 YYEEEE. In nucleotides, the CDR3 is TGTGCCAGCAGCTTAGGACAGGGGCCTAGCACAGATACGCAGTATTTT. Amino acids: CASSLGQGPSTDTQYF.

This sequence joins TRBV19 and TRBJ2-6, with D possibly matching TRBD1 (6 bases). Between the trimmed V and J ends, which lost 3 bases and 2 bases, there was a span of 17 bases. This CDR3 spans 18 amino acids. From germline, CDR1 is LNHDA and CDR2 SQIVND (reference sequence). The CDR3 coding sequence is TGTGCCAGTAGTATGGTATGGGACACATCCCCTGGGGCCAACGTCCTGACTTTC. It encodes CASSMVWDTSPGANVLTF.

This clone was detected only once. The chain couples TRBV6-5 to TRBJ2-7, with D possibly matching TRBD2 (5 bases). V was shortened by 6 bases and J by 3 bases, with 15 bases between the two germline ends. This CDR3 is built from 14 residues. Germline lookup yields CDR1 MNHEY and CDR2 SVGAGI. The CDR3 protein is CASSYLRGDYEQYF. The CDR3 DNA follows: TGTGCCAGCAGCTACCTCCGGGGTGACTACGAGCAGTACTTC.

The chain links TRBV18 to TRBJ2-3; D might be TRBD1 (5 bases). Per germline, CDR1 KGHSH and CDR2 LQKENI. The CDR3 loop spans 14 amino acids. Trimming took 6 bases from V and 4 from J, leaving 14 bases between them. CDR3 nucleotide sequence: TGTGCCAGCTCCCAATATAAAGGGGCAGATACGCAGTATTTT. Translating gives CASSQYKGADTQYF. Using reference TRBV18 and TRBJ2-3 for the parts outside the CDR3, the full variable domain is NAGVMQNPRHLVRRRGQEARLRCSPMKGHSHVYWYRQLPEEGLKFMVYLQKENIIDESGMPKERFSAEFPKEGPSILRIQQVVRGDSAAYFCASSQYKGADTQYFGPGTRLTVL.

J is TRBJ1-4 and V is TRBV7-9; 9 nucleotides agree with TRBD1. The V segment lost 3 bases and the J segment 6 bases; nucleotides outside the gene matches: 5. Germline V gene data show CDR1 as SEHNR and CDR2 as FQNEAQ (reference sequence). This CDR3 is built from 15 residues. The CDR3 protein is CASSFTGGSDEKLFF. The CDR3 coding sequence is TGTGCCAGCAGCTTCACAGGGGGCTCAGATGAAAAACTGTTTTTT.

The chain recombines TRBV4-1 with TRBJ1-2; TRBD1 agrees at 7 bases. The CDR3 sequence is 15 residues long. Per the germline V gene, CDR1 is MGHRA and CDR2 is YSYEKL. The junction had 5 bases not matched to a gene; V was cut back by 0 bases and J by 4 bases. This CDR3 reads CASSQDSGTAYGYTF. The DNA of the CDR3 is TGCGCCAGCAGCCAAGATTCCGGGACAGCCTATGGCTACACCTTC.

The V call is TRBV21-1, the J call TRBJ2-3; the D segment call TRBD2 is taken from the table without a DNA check. TRBV21-1 is termed a pseudogene. The CDR3 is made up of 15 amino acids. CDR3 in amino acids: CASMRTGGLTDTQYF. The CDR3 bases are TGTGCCAGCATGAGAACGGGGGGGCTCACAGATACGCAGTATTTT.

This chain uses TRBV18 with TRBJ2-7; 9 bases agree with TRBD2. The trim removed 2 bases at V and 3 bases at J, leaving 5 bases unmatched. The CDR3 is 15 residues long. Germline V lookup: CDR1 KGHSH, CDR2 LQKENI. CDR3 sequence (DNA): TGTGCCAGCTCACCAAGAAGAGCGGGAGGCTACGAGCAGTACTTC. As protein: CASSPRRAGGYEQYF.

CDR3 bases: TGTGCCAGCAGCTTAGGTTCGGGTTACACTGAAGCTTTCTTT. It yields the protein CASSLGSGYTEAFF. The chain is built from TRBV7-2 and TRBJ1-1, with no clear D. Germline V gene data show CDR1 as SGHTA and CDR2 as FQGNSA. V was pared by 1 base and J by 3 bases, with 9 bases between. The CDR3 is 14 residues long.

This chain connects TRBV10-3 to TRBJ2-3; maybe TRBD1 (5 bases). V was pared by 6 bases and J by 2 bases, with 9 bases between. Per germline, CDR1 ENHRY and CDR2 SYGVKD. CDR3 length: 13 residues. The CDR3 region is CAISNRITDTQYF. CDR3 bases: TGTGCCATCAGCAACAGGATCACAGATACGCAGTATTTT.

This clone has only one observation. A junction end diverges from the germline sequence, so it may reflect a read error. The rearrangement joins TRBV2 to TRBJ1-2, with TRBD1 matching over 10 bases. CDR1 and CDR2 from the germline V gene are SNHLY and FYNNEI. The CDR3 extends over 14 amino acids. CDR3 region: CASSGQGAKYGYTF. Here the CDR3 DNA reads TGTGCCAGCAGTGGACAGGGGGCTAAGTATGGCTACACCTTC.

CDR3 DNA sequence: TGCGCCAGCAGCTTGAGGCAGGGCTCTAGCACAGATACGCAGTATTTT. Amino acid sequence: CASSLRQGSSTDTQYF. V usage is TRBV5-1 and J usage is TRBJ2-3, with D possibly TRBD1 on 5 matching bases. This CDR3 has 16 amino acids. Germline CDR1 is SGHRS and CDR2 is YFSETQ. The V gene lost 1 base and the J gene lost 0 bases, with 12 bases spanning the gap.

This clone has only one observation. The gene calls are TRBV6-5 and TRBJ2-1, with D perhaps matching TRBD2 (5 bases). Germline CDR1 is MNHEY and CDR2 is SVGAGI. This CDR3 is 15 amino acids long. V was trimmed by 6 bases and J by 4 bases, leaving 16 bases between them. In DNA, the CDR3 is TGTGCCAGCAGCAAAGCGGCCCCCCTTTACAATGAGCAGTTCTTC. This codes for CASSKAAPLYNEQFF.

This chain uses TRBV28 with TRBJ1-2; 8 bases fit TRBD1. The CDR3 has 15 residues. After removal of 2 bases from V and 4 bases from J, the junction contained 6 bases not matched to a gene. CDR1 and CDR2 (germline): MDHEN, SYDVKM. CDR3 residues: CASSLGGTGPYGYTF. The CDR3 DNA is TGTGCCAGCAGTTTAGGTGGGACAGGTCCCTATGGCTACACCTTC.

This chain links TRBV20-1 with TRBJ1-5; a possible D gene is TRBD1 (5 bases). V lost 3 bases and J 1 base, leaving 10 bases between the germline ends. The CDR3 extends over 14 amino acids. Germline V CDR1 and CDR2: DFQATT, SNEGSKA (reference sequence). The CDR3 DNA sequence: TGCAGTGCTAGTAGGGGAAGGAGCAATCAGCCCCAGCATTTT. Translating gives CSASRGRSNQPQHF.

This chain joins TRBV18 and TRBJ2-2; D ambiguous. This CDR3 has 13 amino acids. V was shortened by 2 bases and J by 4 bases, with 5 bases between the two germline ends. Germline V gene data show CDR1 as KGHSH and CDR2 as LQKENI. The CDR3 spells CASSPKLTGELFF. The CDR3 nucleotides read TGTGCCAGCTCACCAAAACTCACCGGGGAGCTGTTTTTT. The full variable domain, in which reference TRBV18 and TRBJ2-2 provide the parts outside the CDR3, is NAGVMQNPRHLVRRRGQEARLRCSPMKGHSHVYWYRQLPEEGLKFMVYLQKENIIDESGMPKERFSAEFPKEGPSILRIQQVVRGDSAAYFCASSPKLTGELFFGEGSRLTVL.